One and the same sample provided the 18 T cell receptor beta chains below, sequenced in a study of blood T cells in healthy people across ages. PCR was performed a second time for 7 to 11 cycles using a sample-barcoded 5' primer and a J-beta primer mix. TCRdb processed the 5' RACE reads anew with MiXCR; each CDR3 protein has one entry. This sample carries some 710,000 distinct CDR3 sequences, about 42% of them seen once, and the ten largest clones take over 15%. Input material: blood. The receptor source for this set is an elderly man in good health.

This sequence joins TRBV6-1 and TRBJ1-1; maybe TRBD1 (6 bases). There are 13 residues in the CDR3. CDR1 is MNHNS, CDR2 SASEGT, per germline. V was shortened by 8 bases and J by 1 base, with 11 bases between the two germline ends. This CDR3 is CASVEGGNTEAFF. The CDR3, as DNA: TGTGCCAGCGTGGAAGGGGGGAACACTGAAGCTTTCTTT.

The chain combines TRBV12-3 or TRBV12-4 with TRBJ1-2, with no clear D. The V end lost 8 bases, the J end lost 3 bases, and 16 bases lay between the germline ends. This CDR3 has 14 residues. CDR3 sequence (DNA): TGTGCCAGCGTTTCTCAGGACGGGGACTATGGCTACACCTTC. It yields the protein CASVSQDGDYGYTF.

The chain joins TRBV7-6 to TRBJ2-4, with a possible D match to TRBD2 (6 bases). V was clipped by 5 bases and J by 11 bases, with 19 bases between them. There are 14 residues in the CDR3. CDR1 and CDR2 from the germline V gene are SGHVS and FNYEAQ. The CDR3 region is CASSPRSASDVQYF. In DNA form, the CDR3 reads TGTGCCAGCAGCCCTCGATCTGCTAGCGATGTTCAGTACTTC. The whole variable domain, remainder taken from reference TRBV7-6 and TRBJ2-4, is GAGVSQSPRYKVTKRGQDVALRCDPISGHVSLYWYRQALGQGPEFLTYFNYEAQQDKSGLPNDRFSAERPEGSISTLTIQRTEQRDSAMYRCASSPRSASDVQYFGAGTRLSVL.

As regards this clonotype: A much larger clone lies a single base off, so this may be a read error. This chain uses TRBV28 with TRBJ2-7; 16 bases are a match to TRBD2. The end of the DNA aligns better with TRBJ2-5, so the J call may be wrong. Germline lookup yields CDR1 MDHEN and CDR2 SYDVKM. There are 15 residues in the CDR3. The CDR3 DNA follows: TGTGCCGGCAGTTCGGGACTAGCGGGAGGGGAGACCCAGTACTTC. This sequence encodes CAGSSGLAGGETQYF.

This clonotype was seen many times. The V gene is TRBV29-1, the J gene TRBJ2-1, with D possibly matching TRBD2 (5 bases). CDR3 length equals 16 residues. V lost 3 bases, J lost 7 bases, and 22 bases lay in between. Germline V gene sequence: CDR1 SQVTM, CDR2 ANQGSEA. DNA for the CDR3: TGCAGCGTTGAGCGCGATGGACTCCTAAAGGGTAATGAGCAGTTCTTC. It encodes CSVERDGLLKGNEQFF.

This clonotype was detected a few times. The chain combines TRBV20-1 with TRBJ2-7, with D uncertain. The J call may be in error: the DNA end matches TRBJ2-5 better. The V gene's germline CDR1 is DFQATT and CDR2 SNEGSKA (reference sequence). The CDR3 is 13 residues long. The DNA of the CDR3 is TGCAGTGCTTCTCGGACCGGACAAGAGACCCAGTACTTC. This codes for CSASRTGQETQYF.

This clonotype came up a few times. The chain joins TRBV4-1 to TRBJ2-1, with 9 positions matching TRBD2. V gave up 4 bases and J gave up 0 bases; unmatched junction bases: 4. The CDR3 is 16 residues long. CDR1 and CDR2 (germline): MGHRA, YSYEKL. The DNA for the CDR3 is TGCGCCAGCAGCCGTGGCGGGAGGGCCTCCTACAATGAGCAGTTCTTC. Its translation is CASSRGGRASYNEQFF.

The rearrangement joins TRBV12-3 or TRBV12-4 to TRBJ2-3; TRBD2 might be the D (6 bases). Trimming removed 3 bases from V and 3 bases from J, with 10 bases in between. This CDR3 region has 14 residues. CDR3 nucleotides: TGTGCCAGCAGTTTCGCTAGCGATACAGATACGCAGTATTTT. This codes for CASSFASDTDTQYF.

The chain combines TRBV14 with TRBJ1-6; a weak D match, TRBD1 (5 bases). Germline CDR1 SGHDN, CDR2 FVKESK. The V end lost 2 bases, the J end lost 7 bases, and 15 bases lay between the germline ends. The CDR3 consists of 16 residues. This CDR3 is CASSQLAGLLNSPLHF. The CDR3 DNA is TGTGCCAGCAGCCAACTCGCGGGGCTCTTGAATTCACCCCTCCACTTT. Variable domain in full (rest from reference TRBV14 and TRBJ1-6): EAGVTQFPSHSVIEKGQTVTLRCDPISGHDNLYWYRRVMGKEIKFLLHFVKESKQDESGMPNNRFLAERTGGTYSTLKVQPAELEDSGVYFCASSQLAGLLNSPLHFGNGTRLTVT.

This clonotype has a count of ten or more. V and J are TRBV9 and TRBJ2-7; possibly TRBD1 for D (5 bases). The V end was cut by 0 bases, the J end by 2 bases, with 15 bases between. The CDR3 is 16 amino acids. Germline assignment: CDR1 SGDLS and CDR2 YYNGEE. In DNA, the CDR3 is TGTGCCAGCAGCGTAGGTAGGGGTGGAGATACCTACGAGCAGTACTTC. Translating gives CASSVGRGGDTYEQYF.

The chain joins TRBV20-1 to TRBJ2-4; TRBD2 matches at 7 bases. Unmatched junction bases numbered 16, after V lost 2 bases and J lost 15 bases. There are 14 residues in the CDR3. Per the germline V gene, CDR1 is DFQATT and CDR2 is SNEGSKA (reference sequence). The CDR3 DNA sequence: TGCAGTGCTAGAAAGTTTGAGGGGAGGGCATGGCGGTACTTC. Amino acids: CSARKFEGRAWRYF.

V gene TRBV20-1 combines with J gene TRBJ2-4; 10 positions match TRBD1. Germline CDR1 and CDR2: DFQATT and SNEGSKA (reference sequence). This CDR3 comprises 18 residues. After removal of 3 bases from V and 0 bases from J, the junction contained 11 bases not matched to a gene. The CDR3: CSARPGTGVELAKNIQYF. CDR3 bases: TGCAGTGCTAGGCCCGGGACAGGGGTCGAGTTAGCCAAAAACATTCAGTACTTC.

CDR3 nucleotide sequence: TGTGCCAGCAGCTTAGAGAGCGGCTACAATGAGCAGTTCTTC. Translated, it gives CASSLESGYNEQFF. The genes are TRBV7-2 and TRBJ2-1, with D perhaps matching TRBD2 (5 bases). The CDR3 covers 14 residues. Germline V gene lookup returns CDR1 SGHTA and CDR2 FQGNSA. Trimming pared 1 base from V and 3 bases from J, leaving 7 bases between.

This clonotype was seen a few times. The genes are TRBV6-5 and TRBJ2-7; 8 bases fit TRBD2. V lost 2 bases and J lost 6; bases outside the gene matches: 9. In germline, CDR1 is MNHEY, CDR2 SVGAGI. The CDR3 is made up of 15 amino acids. CDR3 in DNA: TGTGCCAGCAGTTACAGGGCGATCGGGGGGGGCGAGCAGTACTTC. It is translated as CASSYRAIGGGEQYF.

The V call is TRBV12-3 or TRBV12-4, the J call TRBJ2-3, with 11 bases identical to TRBD2. This CDR3 comprises 14 residues. Trimming removed 6 bases from V and 4 bases from J; junction bases left unmatched: 3. The CDR3 protein is CASSRTSGPDTQYF. The DNA of the CDR3 is TGTGCCAGCAGCAGGACTAGCGGGCCAGATACGCAGTATTTT.

The chain employs TRBV30 and TRBJ2-7; 9 nucleotides agree with TRBD2. CDR1 and CDR2 (germline): GTSNPN, SVGIG (reference sequence). V gave up 1 base and J gave up 6 bases; unmatched junction bases: 4. The CDR3 contains 13 residues. In nucleotides, the CDR3 is TGTGCCTGGAGTGGGGGACTAGCAGGCGAGCAGTACTTC. It encodes CAWSGGLAGEQYF.

This sequence joins TRBV29-1 and TRBJ2-5; no clear D gene. Gene TRBJ2-7 matches the end of the DNA better, so the J call may be wrong. The CDR3 loop spans 13 amino acids. Germline values: CDR1 SQVTM, CDR2 ANQGSEA. The chain's CDR3 is CSADTESDDEQYF. The CDR3 bases are TGCAGCGCCGATACAGAGAGTGACGACGAGCAGTACTTC.

This clonotype has ten or more counts. This chain connects TRBV15 to TRBJ1-4; the D gene is possibly TRBD1 (5 bases). The CDR3 extends over 16 amino acids. Trimming removed 4 bases from V and 6 bases from J, with 18 bases in between. CDR1 is LNHNV, CDR2 YYDKDF, per germline (reference sequence). CDR3 residues: CATSKGRRIEDEKLFF. CDR3 DNA: TGTGCCACCAGCAAGGGACGGCGGATCGAGGATGAAAAACTGTTTTTT. The whole variable domain, remainder taken from reference TRBV15 and TRBJ1-4, is DAMVIQNPRYQVTQFGKPVTLSCSQTLNHNVMYWYQQKSSQAPKLLFHYYDKDFNNEADTPDNFQSRRPNTSFCFLDIRSPGLGDTAMYLCATSKGRRIEDEKLFFGSGTQLSVL.